The source of this T cell receptor beta chain is a study of T-cell memory formation after mild COVID-19. The overall study: Each donor largely had its own TCR clusters. Notes on the study in general: Among CD4+ contracting clones, most were CM and EM, and CD8+ ones EMRA.

This CDR3 has 17 residues. V shed 5 bases, J shed 0 bases, and the junction held 10 bases outside the gene matches. Germline V gene sequence: CDR1 SEHNR, CDR2 FQNEAQ (reference sequence). TCRdb redid the calling of the 5' RACE reads with MiXCR, one entry per CDR3 protein. The table lists almost 45,000 distinct CDR3 sequences, roughly 7% of them singletons. This clonotype was found many times. Its specificity is unknown. This TCR came from an adult who had mild COVID-19 (a few samples of this study predate the infection). Cell type and time point are not known. What was sequenced was PBMCs or a T cell subset sorted from them (not recorded which). The rearrangement uses TRBV7-9 and TRBJ2-3, with 8 bases fitting TRBD2. In nucleotides, the CDR3 is TGTGCCAGCAGCCCCCTTCGAGCTAGCGGGAGCACAGATACGCAGTATTTT. Translation: CASSPLRASGSTDTQYF.